One sample yielded the 9 T cell receptor beta chains listed below, sequenced in a study of T cells in Graves' hyperthyroidism and ophthalmopathy. TCR beta CDR3 regions were amplified from RNA. The HTBI set primed first-round TCR CDR3 RT-PCR. Via MiXCR, TCRdb re-called the multiplex PCR reads, giving one row per CDR3 protein. The table includes roughly 380,000 distinct CDR3 sequences, roughly an eighth detected once. Sequenced sample: blood. The receptors shown here come from a woman under 30 with Graves' hyperthyroidism.

This clonotype has a count of ten or more. The rearrangement joins TRBV2 to TRBJ2-1; possibly TRBD1 for D (5 bases). The V gene's germline CDR1 is SNHLY and CDR2 FYNNEI. Trimming pared 9 bases from V and 9 bases from J, leaving 18 bases between. The CDR3 sequence is 13 residues long. Here the CDR3 reads CASNWAQVGEQFF. DNA for the CDR3: TGTGCCAGTAACTGGGCACAGGTTGGTGAGCAGTTCTTC.

V is TRBV20-1 and J is TRBJ1-1; D is uncertain. The V end lost 2 bases, the J end lost 0 bases, and 4 bases lay between the germline ends. Germline V CDR1 and CDR2: DFQATT, SNEGSKA (reference sequence). CDR3 length: 12 residues. The CDR3 sequence is CSARTLNTEAFF. The CDR3 nucleotides are TGCAGTGCTAGAACCTTGAACACTGAAGCTTTCTTT.

This clonotype was counted a few times. The J gene is TRBJ1-2, the V gene TRBV7-8; D unclear. The germline CDR1 and CDR2 sequences are SGHVS and FQNEAQ. This CDR3 region has 12 residues. Trimming shortened V by 7 bases and J by 8 bases, and 14 bases separated the two germline ends. The CDR3: CASTEGIEGYTF. The CDR3 DNA reads as TGTGCCAGCACCGAGGGTATAGAGGGCTACACCTTC.

This clonotype was seen ten or more times. The chain couples TRBV7-9 to TRBJ1-1; weak D call: TRBD1 (5 bases). The CDR3 spans 17 residues. Deletions cut 1 base from V and 1 base from J, with 16 bases between. Germline V gene lookup returns CDR1 SEHNR and CDR2 FQNEAQ (reference sequence). The DNA of the CDR3 is TGTGCCAGCAGCTTAGATGGGGGTGGGGCTTCGAACACTGAAGCTTTCTTT. This translates into CASSLDGGGASNTEAFF.

This chain links TRBV24-1 with TRBJ2-1; 8 bases fit TRBD1. Trimming at V came to 7 bases and at J to 4 bases, leaving 11 bases not matched to a gene. This CDR3 has 16 residues. Germline values: CDR1 KGHDR, CDR2 SFDVKD. CDR3 loop: CATRSDGTGPYNEQFF. In DNA, the CDR3 is TGTGCCACCAGGTCCGACGGGACAGGACCTTACAATGAGCAGTTCTTC.

The J gene is TRBJ1-1, the V gene TRBV28; TRBD1 is a possible D gene (5 bases). CDR3 length equals 13 residues. Germline CDR1 MDHEN, CDR2 SYDVKM. Trimming stripped 7 bases from V and 5 bases from J, with 14 bases between. The CDR3 DNA sequence: TGTGCCAGCATCTGGGGCCCGGGGACTGAAGCTTTCTTT. Protein: CASIWGPGTEAFF.

There are many counts of this clonotype. The CDR3 here is CASSATRDSHNQPQHF. CDR3 sequence (DNA): TGTGCCAGTAGTGCGACGCGGGACAGCCACAATCAGCCCCAGCATTTT. The V call is TRBV19, the J call TRBJ1-5, with 7 bases fitting TRBD1. This CDR3 comprises 16 residues. Germline CDR1 and CDR2: LNHDA and SQIVND (reference sequence). J lost 3 bases, V lost 5 bases, and 10 bases had no gene match. Together with reference TRBV19 and TRBJ1-5, the CDR3 gives the full variable domain: DGGITQSPKYLFRKEGQNVTLSCEQNLNHDAMYWYRQDPGQGLRLIYYSQIVNDFQKGDIAEGYSVSREKKESFPLTVTSAQKNPTAFYLCASSATRDSHNQPQHFGDGTRLSIL.

The table lists this clonotype with many counts. This sequence joins TRBV6-1 and TRBJ2-7; a weak D match, TRBD1 (7 bases). V lost 6 bases and J 1 base, leaving 19 bases between the germline ends. Germline CDR1 and CDR2: MNHNS and SASEGT. The CDR3 extends over 16 amino acids. The CDR3 DNA reads TGTGCCAGCAGCCCGCACTCGACAGGGAGGTCCTACGAGCAGTACTTC. Amino acids: CASSPHSTGRSYEQYF.

This clonotype was seen many times. This chain uses TRBV28 with TRBJ1-4, with D unclear. The germline V and J ends were trimmed by 8 bases and 7 bases, with 11 bases remaining between them. The CDR3 spans 12 residues. The germline V gene encodes CDR1 MDHEN and CDR2 SYDVKM. CDR3 in DNA: TGTGCCAGCTACGGCCGGGGTGAAAAACTGTTTTTT. It is translated as CASYGRGEKLFF.